Listed here is a single TCR beta chain. Its target is not known. This sample's treatment: some 19 received Ad26.COV2.S at low or high dose, single or two shots; 5 received placebo; per-sample allocation not given. Repertoires come from day 63 after the first vaccine or placebo injection. These data originate in a study of Ad26.COV2.S vaccination and SARS-CoV-2 variants. For the study at large: The study gave Ad26.COV2.S intramuscularly, once or twice 56 days apart.

Some clones are missing from TCRdb's copy, which holds only in-frame ones; the method was immunoSEQ multiplex PCR. The sample yields some 370,000 clones, 80% to 90% seen once. Study results and caveats: Recipients of vaccine and of placebo showed similar breadth of their non-spike TCR repertoires. Using TCR breadth and depth analyses may have led to underestimated total T cell responses.

The CDR3 spans 16 residues. V lost 2 bases to trimming and J lost 1 base, with 13 bases between them. Germline assignment: CDR1 SGHDT and CDR2 YYEEEE. The material was peripheral blood, obtained in a trial of Ad26.COV2.S vaccine versus placebo. This sequence joins TRBV5-6 and TRBJ2-4; D remains unclear. The clonotype was recovered from a person aged 18-60 years who received the Ad26.COV2.S COVID-19 vaccine or a placebo. The CDR3: CASSLQGNGAKNIQYF. In nucleotides, the CDR3 is TGTGCCAGCAGCTTACAAGGAAACGGGGCCAAAAACATTCAGTACTTC.